The rows below give T cell receptor beta chains drawn from one sample of a study of regulatory T cells in long-lasting Graves disease. TCRdb independently ran MiXCR on the multiplex PCR reads; one entry per CDR3 protein. Of around 450,000 distinct CDR3 sequences in the sample, about 17% were seen once. These data also featured in a second study, about T cells in Graves' hyperthyroidism and ophthalmopathy.

The sequences come from peripheral blood mononuclear cells (PBMCs), collected at new diagnosis, from a patient treated with antithyroid drugs. The receptors originated from a man in his forties with Graves disease. The CDR3 runs from the conserved cysteine through the conserved F or W. Each record gives: clone size, V gene, CDR3 protein. Size values are once, few and many counts, or a class for expanded clones, and some rows have none.

many | TRBV28 | CASRGGTSGIFEQYF
many | TRBV28 | CASSLWQESDTQYF
NA | TRBV2 | CVSLEKRYSNQPQHF
NA | TRBV20-1 | CSARDDGTSGRGSFNEQFF
few | TRBV7-2 | CASSYGGPQAGELFF
many | TRBV5-1 | CASRTGQNTEAFF
many | TRBV2 | CASRYGLASYNEQFF
NA | TRBV27 | CASTLGGGSSPLHF
few | TRBV19 | CASSFAGTGANVLTF
many | TRBV28 | CASSQGLAGGRETQYF
NA | TRBV4-1 | CASSQSEREDLAKNIQYF
few | TRBV30 | CAWSPRVAKNIQYF
NA | TRBV24-1 | CATSTVGGGNEQYF
many | TRBV30 | CAISGSYNEQFF
few | TRBV2 | CASYRQGNEQFF
many | TRBV28 | CASSLAGGTLQETQYF
few | TRBV12-5 | CASGLPHSGTASSYNEQFF